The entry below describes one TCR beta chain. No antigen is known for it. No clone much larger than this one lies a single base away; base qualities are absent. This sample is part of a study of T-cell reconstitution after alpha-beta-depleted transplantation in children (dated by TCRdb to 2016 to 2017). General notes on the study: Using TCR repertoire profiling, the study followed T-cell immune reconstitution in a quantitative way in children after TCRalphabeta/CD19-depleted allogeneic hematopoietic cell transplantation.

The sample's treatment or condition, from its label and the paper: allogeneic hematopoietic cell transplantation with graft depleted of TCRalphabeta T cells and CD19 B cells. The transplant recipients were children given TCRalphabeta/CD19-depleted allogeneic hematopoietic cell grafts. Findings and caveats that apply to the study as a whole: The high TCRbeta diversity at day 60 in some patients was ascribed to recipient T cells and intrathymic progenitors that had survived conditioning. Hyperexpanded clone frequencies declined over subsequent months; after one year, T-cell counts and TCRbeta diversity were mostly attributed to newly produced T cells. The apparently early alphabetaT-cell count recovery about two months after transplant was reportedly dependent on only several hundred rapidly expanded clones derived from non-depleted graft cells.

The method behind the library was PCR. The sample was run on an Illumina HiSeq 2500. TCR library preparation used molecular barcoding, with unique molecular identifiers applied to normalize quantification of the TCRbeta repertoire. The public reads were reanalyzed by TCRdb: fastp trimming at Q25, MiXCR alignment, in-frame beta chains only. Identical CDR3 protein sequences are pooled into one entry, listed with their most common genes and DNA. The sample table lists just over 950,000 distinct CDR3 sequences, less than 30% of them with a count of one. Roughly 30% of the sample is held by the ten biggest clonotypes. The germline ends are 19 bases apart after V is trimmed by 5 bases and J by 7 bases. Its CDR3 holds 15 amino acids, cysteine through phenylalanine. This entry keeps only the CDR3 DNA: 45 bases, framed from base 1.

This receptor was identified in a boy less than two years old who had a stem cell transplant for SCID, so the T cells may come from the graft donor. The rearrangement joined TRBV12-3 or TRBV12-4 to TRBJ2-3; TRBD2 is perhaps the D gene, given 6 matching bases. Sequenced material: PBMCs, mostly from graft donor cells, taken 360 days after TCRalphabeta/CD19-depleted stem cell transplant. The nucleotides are TGTGCCAGCAGTGCTCGACTAGAAGCAATACATACGCAGTATTTT. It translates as CASSARLEAIHTQYF.